This TCR beta chain was documented in a study of T cell responses to AZD1222 COVID-19 vaccine. On the study more broadly: Recipients boosted at about 4 weeks or about 12 weeks are pooled.

TCRdb's table, derived via immunoSEQ multiplex PCR, lists solely in-frame clones and lacks some. The table includes some 84,000 clones, around 85% detected once. Germline loops: CDR1 LNHDA, CDR2 SQIVND (reference sequence). The V gene end was trimmed by 3 bases and the J gene end by 3 bases; junction bases not matched to a gene: 5. The CDR3 covers 15 residues. Study-level results: Females made up more of the donors, who were largely white British, and clonal diversity may have come out too low. Only 5 to 7 individuals given AZD1222 were seropositive at baseline.

A note on this clone: Its antigen remains unknown.

The sample consisted of peripheral blood, taken on day 0 of AZD1222 vaccination. This TCR came from an adult in good health. This chain connects TRBV19 to TRBJ2-7; TRBD1 matches at 10 bases. In nucleotides, the CDR3 is TGTGCCAGTAGTATGCAAGGACAGGGGGGCTACGAGCAGTACTTC. It translates to CASSMQGQGGYEQYF.